The next 9 T cell receptor beta chains were all read from a single sample in a study of T cells after yellow fever vaccination. TCRdb recomputed calls from the 5' RACE reads with MiXCR, one row per CDR3 protein. The table includes about 370,000 distinct CDR3 sequences, around a tenth detected once. The source material was PBMCs, sampled on the day of the first yellow fever vaccination. The receptors were gathered from a man younger than 35 who received the YFV17D yellow fever vaccine.

This clonotype was recorded many times. This chain joins TRBV5-1 and TRBJ2-3; 9 positions agree with TRBD1. Germline lookup yields CDR1 SGHRS and CDR2 YFSETQ. V dropped 2 bases and J dropped 4; count of bases not matched to a gene: 8. CDR3 size: 16 residues. The chain's CDR3 is CASSFTGGISPDTQYF. CDR3 in DNA: TGCGCCAGCAGCTTTACAGGGGGCATTTCTCCAGATACGCAGTATTTT.

This clonotype was counted many times. The chain links TRBV5-1 to TRBJ2-2; no clear D gene. CDR1 and CDR2 (germline): SGHRS, YFSETQ. V lost 0 bases to trimming and J lost 3 bases, with 9 bases between them. The CDR3 has 15 amino acids. The CDR3 DNA reads as TGCGCCAGCAGCTTGGATCCAGAACACACCGGGGAGCTGTTTTTT. It specifies CASSLDPEHTGELFF.

The J gene is TRBJ1-1, the V gene TRBV29-1, with no clear D. V shed 4 bases and J shed 0 bases, with 3 bases lying between them. CDR3 length: 11 residues. CDR1 SQVTM and CDR2 ANQGSEA come from the germline V gene. CDR3 residues: CSVVMNTEAFF. The CDR3 nucleotides are TGCAGCGTTGTGATGAACACTGAAGCTTTCTTT.

This clonotype turned up a few times. This chain links TRBV7-2 with TRBJ1-6; D is possibly TRBD1 (5 bases). V gave up 2 bases and J gave up 7 bases, with 12 bases separating them. The CDR3 consists of 15 residues. Per the germline V gene, CDR1 is SGHTA and CDR2 is FQGNSA. CDR3 nucleotide sequence: TGTGCCAGCAGCTTATCGGGGGACTCCAATTCACCCCTCCACTTT. This sequence encodes CASSLSGDSNSPLHF.

This clonotype showed up just a few times. This rearrangement joins TRBV20-1 to TRBJ2-5; 8 positions match TRBD1. Trimming at V came to 3 bases and at J to 4 bases, leaving 7 bases not matched to a gene. Germline V gives CDR1 DFQATT, CDR2 SNEGSKA (reference sequence). This CDR3 has 14 residues. The CDR3 sequence: CSASRTGLGETQYF. The CDR3 bases are TGCAGTGCTAGTCGGACAGGGCTAGGAGAGACCCAGTACTTC.

V is TRBV5-1 and J is TRBJ1-1; TRBD1 matches at 10 bases. The CDR3 loop spans 15 amino acids. The germline gives CDR1 SGHRS, CDR2 YFSETQ. V dropped 5 bases and J dropped 1; count of bases not matched to a gene: 5. The CDR3 is CASSRDRGQNTEAFF. In DNA, the CDR3 is TGCGCCAGCAGTCGTGACAGGGGGCAGAACACTGAAGCTTTCTTT.

This chain links TRBV18 with TRBJ1-5; possible D gene TRBD1, 5 bases. V dropped 1 base and J dropped 4 bases, with 11 bases sitting between them. The germline V gene encodes CDR1 KGHSH and CDR2 LQKENI. The CDR3 runs 15 residues. Here the CDR3 reads CASSPRRDGNQPQHF. The CDR3 coding sequence is TGTGCCAGCTCACCACGCAGGGATGGAAATCAGCCCCAGCATTTT. The whole variable domain, remainder taken from reference TRBV18 and TRBJ1-5, is NAGVMQNPRHLVRRRGQEARLRCSPMKGHSHVYWYRQLPEEGLKFMVYLQKENIIDESGMPKERFSAEFPKEGPSILRIQQVVRGDSAAYFCASSPRRDGNQPQHFGDGTRLSIL.

This clonotype came up a few times. This chain joins TRBV7-9 and TRBJ2-7; D is unresolved. CDR1 SEHNR and CDR2 FQNEAQ come from the germline V gene (reference sequence). V lost 0 bases and J lost 0, with 9 bases in between. The CDR3 sequence is 15 residues long. DNA for the CDR3: TGTGCCAGCAGCTTAGCGGGCAGGCCCTCCTACGAGCAGTACTTC. Residues: CASSLAGRPSYEQYF.

This clonotype was seen a handful of times. The chain couples TRBV19 to TRBJ1-5; D gene ambiguous. Germline-derived CDR1 and CDR2 are LNHDA and SQIVND (reference sequence). The germline V and J ends were trimmed by 5 bases and 1 base, with 15 bases remaining between them. This CDR3 region has 16 residues. The CDR3, as DNA: TGTGCCAGTAGTCCGTTAGACGGAGGGAGCAATCAGCCCCAGCATTTT. This codes for CASSPLDGGSNQPQHF.